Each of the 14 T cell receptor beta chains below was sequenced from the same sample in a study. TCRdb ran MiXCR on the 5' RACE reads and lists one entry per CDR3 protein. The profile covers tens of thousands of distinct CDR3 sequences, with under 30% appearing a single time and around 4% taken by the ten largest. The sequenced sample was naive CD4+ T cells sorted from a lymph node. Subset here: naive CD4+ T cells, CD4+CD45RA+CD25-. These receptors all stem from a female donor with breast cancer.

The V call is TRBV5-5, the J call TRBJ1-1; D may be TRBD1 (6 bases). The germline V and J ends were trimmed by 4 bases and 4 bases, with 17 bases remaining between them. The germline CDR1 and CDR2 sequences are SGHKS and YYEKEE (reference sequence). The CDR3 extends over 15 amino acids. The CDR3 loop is CASSRQQGGVTEAFF. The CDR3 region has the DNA TGTGCCAGCAGCCGACAACAGGGAGGGGTCACTGAAGCTTTCTTT.

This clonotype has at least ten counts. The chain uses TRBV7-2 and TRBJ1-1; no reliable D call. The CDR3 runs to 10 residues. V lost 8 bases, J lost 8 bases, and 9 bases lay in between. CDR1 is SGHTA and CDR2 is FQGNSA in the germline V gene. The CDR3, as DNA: TGTGCCAGCCGGGCGGGAGAAGCTTTCTTT. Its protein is CASRAGEAFF.

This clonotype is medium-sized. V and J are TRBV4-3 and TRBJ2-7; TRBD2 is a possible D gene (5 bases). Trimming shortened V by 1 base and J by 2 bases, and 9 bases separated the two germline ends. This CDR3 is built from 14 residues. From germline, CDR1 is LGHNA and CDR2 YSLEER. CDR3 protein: CASSQVTGTYEQYF. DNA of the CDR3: TGCGCCAGCAGCCAAGTTACGGGAACCTACGAGCAGTACTTC.

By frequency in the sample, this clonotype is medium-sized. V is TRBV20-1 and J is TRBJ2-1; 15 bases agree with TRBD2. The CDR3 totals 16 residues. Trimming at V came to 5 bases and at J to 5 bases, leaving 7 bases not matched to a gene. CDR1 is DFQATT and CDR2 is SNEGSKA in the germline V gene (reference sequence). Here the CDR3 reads CSAGPGTSGRHNEQFF. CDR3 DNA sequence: TGCAGTGCTGGACCCGGGACTAGCGGGAGGCACAATGAGCAGTTCTTC.

The CDR3 region has the DNA TGTGCCAGCAGCTTGATCTCAGGTATAGCGTCCTACGAGCAGTACTTC. The encoded protein is CASSLISGIASYEQYF. V usage is TRBV5-6 and J usage is TRBJ2-7; possible D gene TRBD2, 5 bases. Between the trimmed V and J ends, which lost 1 base and 1 base, there was a span of 15 bases. The CDR3 contains 16 residues. The germline V gene encodes CDR1 SGHDT and CDR2 YYEEEE.

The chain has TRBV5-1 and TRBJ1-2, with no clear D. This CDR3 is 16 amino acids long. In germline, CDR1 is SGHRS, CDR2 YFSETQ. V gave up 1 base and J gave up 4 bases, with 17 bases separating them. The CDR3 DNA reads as TGCGCCAGCAGCTTGTTAGGAATAGACTCGACCTATGGCTACACCTTC. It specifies CASSLLGIDSTYGYTF.

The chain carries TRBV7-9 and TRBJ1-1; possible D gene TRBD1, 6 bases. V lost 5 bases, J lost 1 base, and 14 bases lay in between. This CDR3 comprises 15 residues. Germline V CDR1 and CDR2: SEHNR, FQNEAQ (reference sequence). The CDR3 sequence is CASSPLGAPNTEAFF. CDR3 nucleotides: TGTGCCAGCAGCCCTTTGGGGGCGCCGAACACTGAAGCTTTCTTT.

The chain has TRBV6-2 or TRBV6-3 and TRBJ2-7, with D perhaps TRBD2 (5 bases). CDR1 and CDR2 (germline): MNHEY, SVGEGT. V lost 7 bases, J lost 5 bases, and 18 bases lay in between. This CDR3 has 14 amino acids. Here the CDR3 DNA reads TGTGCCAGCACCGTCCTCTCTAGCCGGGACGAGCAGTACTTC. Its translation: CASTVLSSRDEQYF.

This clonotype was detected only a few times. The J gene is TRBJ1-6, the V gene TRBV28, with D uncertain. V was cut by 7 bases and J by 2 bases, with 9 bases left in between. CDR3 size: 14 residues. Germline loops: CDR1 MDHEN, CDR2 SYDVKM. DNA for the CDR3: TGTGCCAGCAAACCCTCCCCCTATAATTCACCCCTCCACTTT. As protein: CASKPSPYNSPLHF.

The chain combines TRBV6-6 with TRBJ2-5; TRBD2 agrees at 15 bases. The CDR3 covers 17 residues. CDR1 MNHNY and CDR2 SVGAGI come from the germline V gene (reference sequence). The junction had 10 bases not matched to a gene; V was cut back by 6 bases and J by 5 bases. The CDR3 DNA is TGTGCCAGCAGCTCCGGGACTAGCGGGGGGCCTCGGGAGACCCAGTACTTC. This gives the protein CASSSGTSGGPRETQYF.

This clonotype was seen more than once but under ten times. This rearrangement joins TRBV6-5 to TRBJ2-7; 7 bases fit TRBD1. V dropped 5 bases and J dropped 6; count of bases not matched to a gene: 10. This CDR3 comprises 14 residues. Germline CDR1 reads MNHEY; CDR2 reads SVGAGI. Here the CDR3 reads CASSPDRVGVEQYF. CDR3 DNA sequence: TGTGCCAGCAGTCCAGACAGGGTAGGGGTCGAGCAGTACTTC.

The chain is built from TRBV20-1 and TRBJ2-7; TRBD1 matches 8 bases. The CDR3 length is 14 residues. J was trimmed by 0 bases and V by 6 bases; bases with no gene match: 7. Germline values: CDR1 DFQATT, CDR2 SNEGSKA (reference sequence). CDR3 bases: TGCAGTGCGGCAGACAGGGGCTACTCCTACGAGCAGTACTTC. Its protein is CSAADRGYSYEQYF.

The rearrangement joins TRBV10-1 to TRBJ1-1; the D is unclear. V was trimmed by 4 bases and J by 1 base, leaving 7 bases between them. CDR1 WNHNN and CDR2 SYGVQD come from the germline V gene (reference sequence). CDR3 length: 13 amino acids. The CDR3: CASSGLRNTEAFF. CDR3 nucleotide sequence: TGCGCCAGCAGTGGACTCAGGAACACTGAAGCTTTCTTT.

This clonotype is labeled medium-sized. DNA for the CDR3: TGTGCCACCAGCAGAGGAAATCTCAACACTGAAGCTTTCTTT. Protein product: CATSRGNLNTEAFF. The chain recombines TRBV15 with TRBJ1-1; D gene unclear. Trimming took off 1 base at V and 2 bases at J, with 8 bases between the two ends. CDR1 is LNHNV, CDR2 YYDKDF, per germline (reference sequence). The CDR3 runs to 14 residues.